This T cell receptor beta chain emerged from a study of OX40 agonist ivuxolimab in advanced cancers. This clone occurred once. The CDR3 length is 15 residues. With 0 bases clipped from V and 2 bases from J, the junction kept 1 base outside the gene matches. Libraries were prepared by immunoSEQ multiplex PCR; TCRdb keeps only in-frame clonotypes and omits some of them. This table holds around 78,000 clones, 81% found once. The chain recombines TRBV6-7 with TRBJ1-3, with 7 nucleotides matching TRBD1. TRBV6-7 is annotated as an ORF whose role is uncertain. This receptor was identified in an adult with an advanced solid tumor such as melanoma, head and neck, liver or kidney cancer. Sequencing used CD4+ or CD8+ T cells sorted from blood, obtained in a trial of the OX40 agonist ivuxolimab. The CDR3 spells CASSYSGTAGNTIYF. DNA of the CDR3: TGTGCCAGCAGTTACTCGGGGACAGCTGGAAACACCATATATTTT.